This T cell receptor beta chain was documented in a study of T cell repertoires in cytomegalovirus infection. At least ten counts were recorded for this clonotype. Using its own MiXCR run on the reads, TCRdb lists one record per CDR3 protein. The data contain about 140,000 distinct CDR3 sequences, roughly 6% of them singletons. The sequencing input was PBMCs. The sequence was obtained from a human donor in good health (CMV status not recorded). Some clones in this sample may be carry-over from other donors' samples.

In DNA, the CDR3 is TGCGCCAGCAGCCCAGGGACAGGGGGTGGCACTGAAGCTTTCTTT. Its protein is CASSPGTGGGTEAFF. The chain has TRBV5-1 and TRBJ1-1, with TRBD1 matching 11 bases. V lost 4 bases and J lost 4; bases outside the gene matches: 6. The CDR3 contains 15 residues. Germline V lookup: CDR1 SGHRS, CDR2 YFSETQ.